These T cell receptor beta chains were read from a single sample in a study of blood T cell repertoires in COVID-19. Measured with immunoSEQ multiplex PCR; TCRdb has only the in-frame clones, and not every one. The sample comprises 250,000 to 350,000 clones, roughly 87% of which are singletons, and around 8.9% rests with the top ten. Source material: PBMCs or T cells enriched from blood (not recorded which). Receptors originate from a woman younger than 35 who had recovered from COVID-19. The CDR3 runs from the conserved cysteine through the conserved F or W. The D gene is left open where the match is weak.

-,TRBJ1-2,TRBV5-1,CASSLGRGYGYTF
TRBD1,TRBJ2-6,TRBV2,CATGAWTGEYGANVLTF
-,TRBJ2-7,TRBV18,CASSPASETYEQYF
TRBD1,TRBJ1-5,TRBV19,CASRAGTGALNQPQHF
-,TRBJ1-2,TRBV12-3/TRBV12-4,CASSWSLYGYTF
-,TRBJ2-7,TRBV6-5,CASSYPKTENSYEQYF
-,TRBJ1-2,TRBV27,CASTSSGLNYGYTF
TRBD1,TRBJ1-2,TRBV7-9,CASSLGGGQGFYGYTF
TRBD1,TRBJ1-6,TRBV6-6,CASRGTGGTRNSPLHF
TRBD2,TRBJ2-5,TRBV2,CASSPGLAGEETQYF
TRBD1,TRBJ1-1,TRBV11-2,CASSADRVNTEAFF
-,TRBJ1-1,TRBV28,CASSLMTVAGVAFF
TRBD2,TRBJ2-7,TRBV7-2,CASKMTDSGGPWEQYF
TRBD2,TRBJ2-5,TRBV5-1,CASSSTGGARETQYF
-,TRBJ1-3,TRBV5-1,CASSLRGQQSSGNTIYF
-,TRBJ2-2,TRBV19,CASSTRLGEGSGELFF
TRBD1,TRBJ2-3,TRBV4-3,CASSQGRRGTGLMDTQYF
-,TRBJ2-7,TRBV4-1,CASSAGRSYEQYF
TRBD1,TRBJ1-4,TRBV19,CASGDRLTNEKLFF
-,TRBJ2-2,TRBV28,CASSFEFQAGNTGELFF
-,TRBJ1-3,TRBV25-1,CASSEWGLSGNTIYF
TRBD1,TRBJ1-6,TRBV2,CASSEWTGGEKDNSPLHF
-,TRBJ2-7,TRBV7-9,CASSWGGRESYEQYF
-,TRBJ1-2,TRBV19,CASSRGDNYGYTF
-,TRBJ2-1,TRBV29-1,CSTIGTDIPLAKLFF
-,TRBJ1-6,TRBV6-2/TRBV6-3,CASSYGWSSYNSPLHF
-,TRBJ1-4,TRBV9,CASSVQGANEKLFF
TRBD1,TRBJ1-1,TRBV7-3,CASSPHGGQENTEAFF
-,TRBJ2-7,TRBV7-2,CASSLAQFFYEQYF
-,TRBJ1-2,TRBV4-1,CASSQEGGALYGYTF
TRBD1,TRBJ1-2,TRBV28,CASSSTDFWDRENGYTF
-,TRBJ1-4,TRBV19,CASSIGRGEYEKLFF
-,TRBJ1-2,TRBV27,CASSFNSLANYGYTF
-,TRBJ1-2,TRBV30,CAWRPDSFYGYTF
-,TRBJ1-2,TRBV9,CASSAGGNVYGYTF
TRBD1,TRBJ2-2,TRBV6-5,CASSYAGQGVAGELFF
TRBD2,TRBJ2-1,TRBV7-2,CASRPTSGRLEQFF
-,TRBJ1-1,TRBV27,CASRGLSTAEAFF
-,TRBJ1-4,TRBV2,CASSILAAGLVEKLFF
-,TRBJ1-2,TRBV13,CASSTWGGENGYTF
TRBD2,TRBJ2-7,TRBV28,CACRRTSGGGEQYF
-,TRBJ1-2,TRBV25-1,CASSDSWGREVSYTF
-,TRBJ2-7,TRBV28,CASSPRRGQTYEQYF
-,TRBJ1-3,TRBV7-2,CASSLVAGNTIYF
-,TRBJ1-1,TRBV7-9,CASSLVAIGAGNTEAFF
-,TRBJ1-2,TRBV14,CASSQVLGEEAGYTF
-,TRBJ1-5,TRBV25-1,CASSPRGGSRPQHF